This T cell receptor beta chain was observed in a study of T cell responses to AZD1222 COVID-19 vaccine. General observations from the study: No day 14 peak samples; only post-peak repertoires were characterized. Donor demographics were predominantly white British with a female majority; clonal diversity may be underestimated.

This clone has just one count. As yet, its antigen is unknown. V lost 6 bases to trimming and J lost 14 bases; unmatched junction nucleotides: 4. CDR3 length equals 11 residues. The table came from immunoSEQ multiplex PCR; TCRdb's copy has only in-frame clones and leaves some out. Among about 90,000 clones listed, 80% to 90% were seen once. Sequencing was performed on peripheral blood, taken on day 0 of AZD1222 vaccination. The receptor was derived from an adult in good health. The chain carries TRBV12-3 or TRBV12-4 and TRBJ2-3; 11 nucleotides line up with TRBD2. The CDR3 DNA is TGTGCCAGCAGCTCCCTAGCGGGAGGGTATTTT. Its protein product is CASSSLAGGYF.